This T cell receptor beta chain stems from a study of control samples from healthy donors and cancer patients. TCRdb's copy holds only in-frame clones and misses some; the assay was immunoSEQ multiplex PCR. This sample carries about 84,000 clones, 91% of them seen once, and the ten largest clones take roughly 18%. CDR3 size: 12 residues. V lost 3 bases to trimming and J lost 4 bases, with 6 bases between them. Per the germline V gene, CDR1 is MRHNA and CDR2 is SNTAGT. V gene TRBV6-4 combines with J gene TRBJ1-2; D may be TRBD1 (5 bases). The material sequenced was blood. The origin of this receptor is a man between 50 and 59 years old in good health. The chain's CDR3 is CASSDGGYGYTF. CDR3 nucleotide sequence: TGTGCCAGCAGTGATGGGGGCTATGGCTACACCTTC.